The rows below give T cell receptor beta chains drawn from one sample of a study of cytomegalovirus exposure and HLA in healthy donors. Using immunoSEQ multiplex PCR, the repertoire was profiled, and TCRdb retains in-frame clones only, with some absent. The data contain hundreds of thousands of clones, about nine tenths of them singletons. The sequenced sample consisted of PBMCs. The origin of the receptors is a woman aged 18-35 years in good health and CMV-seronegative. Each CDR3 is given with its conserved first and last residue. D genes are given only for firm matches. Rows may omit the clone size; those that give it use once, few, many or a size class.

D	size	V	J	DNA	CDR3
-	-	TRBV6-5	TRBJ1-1	TGTGCCAGCAGTTACGACCAGGGGCGCGCTGAAGCTTTCTTT	CASSYDQGRAEAFF
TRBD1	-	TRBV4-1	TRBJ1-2	TGCGCCAGCAGCCAAGAAGAGACAGGGGGCTTCTATGGCTACACCTTC	CASSQEETGGFYGYTF
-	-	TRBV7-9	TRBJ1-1	TGTGCCAGCAGCCGTGGCGGGATACTGAACACTGAAGCTTTCTTT	CASSRGGILNTEAFF
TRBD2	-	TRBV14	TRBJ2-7	TGTGCCAGCAGCCAAGGGGCGGGAGAACCTTACGAGCAGTACTTC	CASSQGAGEPYEQYF
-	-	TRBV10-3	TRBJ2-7	TGTGCCATCAGTTTGGCCCTGAGGTACGAGCAGTACTTC	CAISLALRYEQYF
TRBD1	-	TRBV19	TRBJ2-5	TGTGCCAGTAGTAGCGAGACAGGGCTAGGGACCCAGTACTTC	CASSSETGLGTQYF
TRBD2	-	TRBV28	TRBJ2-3	TGTGCCAGCAGTCCGAGGGCGGGGGGGCAAGGTACGCAGTATTTT	CASSPRAGGQGTQYF
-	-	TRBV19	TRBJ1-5	TGTGCCAGTAGTATACAGGAGCCCGGGGGAAGCAATCAGCCCCAGCATTTT	CASSIQEPGGSNQPQHF
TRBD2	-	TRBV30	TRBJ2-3	TGTGCCTGGGATAGTAGGACTAGCGGATATAAAGATACGCAGTATTTT	CAWDSRTSGYKDTQYF
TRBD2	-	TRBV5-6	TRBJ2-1	TGTGCCAGCAGCTTACGAGCTAGCGGAAGCTACAATGAGCAGTTCTTC	CASSLRASGSYNEQFF
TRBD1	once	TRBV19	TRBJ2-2	TGTGCCAGTAGTATTACAGGGGGCCCCGGGGAGCTGTTTTTT	CASSITGGPGELFF
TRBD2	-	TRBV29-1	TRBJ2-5	TGCAGCGTGGGGGGACTAGCGCTTCAAGAGACCCAGTACTTC	CSVGGLALQETQYF
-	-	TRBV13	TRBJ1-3	TGTGCCAGCAGCCCCGGGGTAAGCTCTGGAAACACCATATATTTT	CASSPGVSSGNTIYF
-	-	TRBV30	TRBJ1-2	TGTGCCTGGAGTGTACTGGGGGCAGGGGGCTACACCTTC	CAWSVLGAGGYTF
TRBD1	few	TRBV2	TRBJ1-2	TGTGCCAGCAGCGCCCAAGGACAGGGTAGGGGGTACACCTTC	CASSAQGQGRGYTF
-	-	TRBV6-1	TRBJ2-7	TGTGCCAGCAGTGAAGAATTCGCGGATACCTACGAGCAGTACTTC	CASSEEFADTYEQYF
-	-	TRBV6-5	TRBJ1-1	TGTGCCAGCAGTTACTCGGAGGTGTTGGGCACTGAAGCTTTCTTT	CASSYSEVLGTEAFF
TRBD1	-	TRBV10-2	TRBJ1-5	TGCGCCAGCAGTGAGTCGGGACAGTCCCAACCCCAGCATTTT	CASSESGQSQPQHF
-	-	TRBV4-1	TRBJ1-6	TGCGCCAGCAGCCAAGAGATGACAGCCTATAATTCACCCCTCCACTTT	CASSQEMTAYNSPLHF
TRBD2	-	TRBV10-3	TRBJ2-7	TGTGCCATCAGTGCGGGACCCGGACTAGCGGGAGATTACGAGCAGTACTTC	CAISAGPGLAGDYEQYF
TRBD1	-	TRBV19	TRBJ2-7	TGTGCCAGTAGTTTTTCAGCCGGGACAGGGCGCTACGAGCAGTACTTC	CASSFSAGTGRYEQYF
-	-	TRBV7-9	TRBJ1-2	TGTGCCAGCAGGATGGGGGACATTGCTAACTATGGCTACACCTTC	CASRMGDIANYGYTF
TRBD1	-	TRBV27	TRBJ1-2	TGTGCCAGCAGCCTACGGACAGGGAACTATGGCTACACCTTC	CASSLRTGNYGYTF
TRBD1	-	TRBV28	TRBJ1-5	TGTGCCAGCAGTTTCCGACAGGGGGAGGACTTGCCCCAGCATTTT	CASSFRQGEDLPQHF
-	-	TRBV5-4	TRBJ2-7	TGTGCCAGCAGTCCCGAGGGGGGGCCGTACGAGCAGTACTTC	CASSPEGGPYEQYF
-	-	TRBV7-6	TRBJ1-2	TGTGCCAGCAGCCCCTCGAAGCTTGGTGGCTACACCTTC	CASSPSKLGGYTF
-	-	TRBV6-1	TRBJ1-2	TGTGCCAGCAAGAGGAGTCTTAACTATGGCTACACCTTC	CASKRSLNYGYTF
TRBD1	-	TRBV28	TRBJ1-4	TGTGCCAGCAGTGGAGGGGGCCCAGGAGGTGAAAAACTGTTTTTT	CASSGGGPGGEKLFF
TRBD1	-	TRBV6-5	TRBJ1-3	TGTGCCAGCAGTTACCGGACAGGGGCAGGAAACACCATATATTTT	CASSYRTGAGNTIYF
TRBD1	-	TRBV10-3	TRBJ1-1	TGTGCCATCAGCCCCCGGGCCCCCCAGGGGGCTGAAGCTTTCTTT	CAISPRAPQGAEAFF
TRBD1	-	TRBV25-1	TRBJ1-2	TGTGCCACGTGGCAAGGGGGCGGCTACACCTTC	CATWQGGGYTF
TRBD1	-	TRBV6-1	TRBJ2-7	TGTGCCATTCGGACAGGGATACACGAGCAGTACTTC	CAIRTGIHEQYF
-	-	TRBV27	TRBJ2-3	TGTGCTACAAGGGCGGGTCCAGATACGCAGTATTTT	CATRAGPDTQYF
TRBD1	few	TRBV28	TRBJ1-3	TGTGCCAGCAGAACAGGGGCGGCTGGAAACACCATATATTTT	CASRTGAAGNTIYF
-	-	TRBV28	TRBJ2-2	TGTGCCAGCAATAAGGACAGTCTCACCGGGGAGCTGTTTTTT	CASNKDSLTGELFF
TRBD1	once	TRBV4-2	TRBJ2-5	TGTGCCAGCAGCCAAGGTCCCGGACAGGGGTTGGAGACCCAGTACTTC	CASSQGPGQGLETQYF
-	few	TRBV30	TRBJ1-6	TGTGCCTGGAGTATAAGTAGGTCAATAGGGAGGACCTATAATTCACCCCTCCACTTT	CAWSISRSIGRTYNSPLHF
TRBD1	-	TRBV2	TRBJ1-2	TGTGCCATCATGAGCCGGGACAGTCCTAACTATGGCTACACCTTC	CAIMSRDSPNYGYTF
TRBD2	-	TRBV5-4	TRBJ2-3	TGTGCCAGCAGTAAAGGACTAGCCACAGATACGCAGTATTTT	CASSKGLATDTQYF
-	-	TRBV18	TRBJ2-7	TGTGCCAGCTCACCAGGGCCAGGGAACGAGCAGTACTTC	CASSPGPGNEQYF
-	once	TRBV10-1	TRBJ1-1	TGCGCCACCCCGGGCGGGGCAGACTCACTGAACACTGAAGCTTTCTTT	CATPGGADSLNTEAFF
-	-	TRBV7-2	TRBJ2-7	TGTGCCAGCAGCTCTTTATACGAGCAGTACTTC	CASSSLYEQYF
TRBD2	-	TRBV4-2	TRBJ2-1	TGTGCCAGCAGCCAAGGACTAGCGGAGCAGTTCTTC	CASSQGLAEQFF
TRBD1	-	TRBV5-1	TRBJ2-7	TGCGCCAGCAGCGTAAACAGGGGCGACGAGCAGTACTTC	CASSVNRGDEQYF
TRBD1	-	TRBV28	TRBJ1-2	TGTGCCAGCAGGCGGTCAGGGGGCCGCTATGGCTACACCTTC	CASRRSGGRYGYTF
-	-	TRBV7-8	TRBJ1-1	TGTGCCAGCAGGGGCCCTAGGGGAGGGGACACTGAAGCTTTCTTT	CASRGPRGGDTEAFF
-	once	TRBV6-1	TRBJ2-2	TGTGCCAGCAGTGAAGGCAGGGGTTTGGACACCGGGGAGCTGTTTTTT	CASSEGRGLDTGELFF